The 30 T cell receptor beta chains listed next were all sequenced from one sample in a study of follicular helper T cells after annual influenza vaccination. The method was immunoSEQ multiplex PCR; TCRdb's version includes in-frame clones alone and lacks a portion of them. This sample yields about 11,000 clones, of which roughly 82% are seen a single time; more than 0.7% belongs to the top ten. The material sequenced was CXCR5- memory CD4+ T cells sorted from blood, taken 6 weeks after influenza vaccination. Receptors were obtained from an adult who received the influenza vaccine.

The chain has TRBV9 and TRBJ2-2; D unresolved. Trimming took 4 bases from V and 1 from J, leaving 11 bases between them. CDR3 size: 15 residues. Germline V gene sequence: CDR1 SGDLS, CDR2 YYNGEE. Here the CDR3 reads CASSPRLMNTGELFF. Here the CDR3 DNA reads TGTGCCAGCAGCCCCAGGCTTATGAACACCGGGGAGCTGTTTTTT.

This chain joins TRBV10-3 and TRBJ2-5, with TRBD2 matching 7 bases. The V gene's germline CDR1 is ENHRY and CDR2 SYGVKD. The CDR3 spans 16 residues. The V segment lost 4 bases and the J segment 1 base; nucleotides outside the gene matches: 9. This chain's CDR3 is CAISASQRDVQETQYF. DNA for the CDR3: TGTGCCATCAGTGCATCCCAGCGGGACGTCCAAGAGACCCAGTACTTC.

This clone came up once. The chain joins TRBV4-1 to TRBJ1-4; no firm D call. Trimming stripped 0 bases from V and 2 bases from J, with 13 bases between. There are 17 residues in the CDR3. Germline CDR1 reads MGHRA; CDR2 reads YSYEKL. CDR3 DNA: TGCGCCAGCAGCCAAGATCGGTCGGCAGATACTAATGAAAAACTGTTTTTT. Its translation: CASSQDRSADTNEKLFF.

The V gene is TRBV7-8, the J gene TRBJ2-1; 10 nucleotides align to TRBD1. The ends lost 3 bases at V and 6 bases at J; junction bases unmatched: 5. The germline CDR1 and CDR2 sequences are SGHVS and FQNEAQ. This CDR3 spans 15 amino acids. CDR3 amino acids: CASSFGTGVINEQFF. CDR3 in DNA: TGTGCCAGCAGCTTTGGGACAGGGGTCATCAATGAGCAGTTCTTC.

This chain links TRBV5-4 with TRBJ2-5; TRBD1 agrees at 9 bases. The junction had 17 bases not matched to a gene; V was cut back by 6 bases and J by 2 bases. The CDR3 extends over 18 amino acids. The germline V gene encodes CDR1 SGHNT and CDR2 YYREEE (reference sequence). The CDR3 reads CASTSRAPGQGAQETQYF. The CDR3 DNA reads as TGTGCCAGCACCTCCAGGGCCCCGGGACAGGGAGCTCAAGAGACCCAGTACTTC.

The chain combines TRBV4-2 with TRBJ2-1; D uncertain. The germline V gene has CDR1 LGHNA and CDR2 YNFKEQ. Between the trimmed V and J ends, which lost 0 bases and 5 bases, there was a span of 11 bases. The CDR3 covers 15 residues. Here the CDR3 DNA reads TGTGCCAGCAGCCAAGATAGGCAGGATAACAATGAGCAGTTCTTC. Translation gives CASSQDRQDNNEQFF.

This clone was seen just once. This sequence joins TRBV5-1 and TRBJ1-3; weak D call: TRBD1 (5 bases). The CDR3 totals 15 residues. CDR1 SGHRS and CDR2 YFSETQ come from the germline V gene. V was shortened by 4 bases and J by 1 base, with 12 bases between the two germline ends. The CDR3 DNA sequence: TGCGCCAGCAGCGCCGGGACGGATTCTGGAAACACCATATATTTT. This translates into CASSAGTDSGNTIYF.

This chain uses TRBV5-4 with TRBJ2-7; D gene unclear. The CDR3 consists of 14 residues. With 5 bases removed from V and 2 bases from J, the gap between germline ends came to 14 bases. CDR1 and CDR2 (germline): SGHNT, YYREEE (reference sequence). CDR3 loop: CASSSGSGAYEQYF. CDR3 sequence (DNA): TGTGCCAGCAGTTCCGGGTCGGGTGCCTACGAGCAGTACTTC.

J is TRBJ2-1 and V is TRBV5-1; 11 bases agree with TRBD2. V lost 0 bases, J lost 5 bases, and 1 base stayed unmatched. The CDR3 contains 15 residues. Germline V gene data show CDR1 as SGHRS and CDR2 as YFSETQ. For the CDR3, the DNA is TGCGCCAGCAGCTTGGCACTAGCGGGGGACAATGAGCAGTTCTTC. Its translation: CASSLALAGDNEQFF.

The rearrangement links TRBV29-1 to TRBJ1-4; possibly TRBD1 for D (5 bases). Per the germline V gene, CDR1 is SQVTM and CDR2 is ANQGSEA. The CDR3 is 14 amino acids. Trimming stripped 4 bases from V and 7 bases from J, with 16 bases between. CDR3 loop: CSVGSGLAGEKLFF. In DNA form, the CDR3 reads TGCAGCGTTGGCTCGGGACTCGCAGGTGAAAAACTGTTTTTT.

The CDR3 nucleotides are TGTGCCAGCAGTTTGATGGTGACGGGCTATGGCTACACCTTC. It is translated as CASSLMVTGYGYTF. The gene calls are TRBV28 and TRBJ1-2; no definite D call. Germline V gene sequence: CDR1 MDHEN, CDR2 SYDVKM. V was shortened by 3 bases and J by 4 bases, with 12 bases between the two germline ends. The CDR3 is 14 amino acids.

The V call is TRBV5-8, the J call TRBJ2-5, with D possibly being TRBD1 or TRBD2 (6 bases each). CDR1 is SGHTS and CDR2 is YDEGEE in the germline V gene. V was shortened by 0 bases and J by 4 bases, with 10 bases between the two germline ends. There are 14 residues in the CDR3. The CDR3 is CASSLAGARETQYF. CDR3 nucleotides: TGTGCCAGCAGCTTGGCGGGGGCTAGAGAGACCCAGTACTTC.

V gene TRBV28 combines with J gene TRBJ1-5; D might be TRBD1 (6 bases). Trimming took off 2 bases at V and 5 bases at J, with 13 bases between the two ends. The germline CDR1 and CDR2 sequences are MDHEN and SYDVKM. The CDR3 is made up of 15 amino acids. DNA for the CDR3: TGTGCCAGCAGTTTAAGGGGGGCAGGGCATCAGCCCCAGCATTTT. It is translated as CASSLRGAGHQPQHF.

The chain joins TRBV12-5 to TRBJ2-2; TRBD1 matches at 12 bases. Losses at the gene ends were 0 bases for V and 7 bases for J; bases not matched to a gene: 3. The CDR3 consists of 16 residues. Germline lookup yields CDR1 LGHNT and CDR2 FRNRAP. In nucleotides, the CDR3 is TGTGCTAGTGGTTTGGTGGGACAGGGGGCTGGCGGGGAGCTGTTTTTT. Its protein is CASGLVGQGAGGELFF.

The chain carries TRBV7-2 and TRBJ1-4; 8 bases map to TRBD1. Germline V gene data show CDR1 as SGHTA and CDR2 as FQGNSA. The CDR3 runs to 15 residues. After removal of 5 bases from V and 7 bases from J, the junction contained 9 bases not matched to a gene. Here the CDR3 reads CASSPRTGLSEKLFF. The CDR3 nucleotides are TGTGCCAGCAGCCCAAGGACAGGGCTTAGTGAAAAACTGTTTTTT.

This clone has a single count. The chain has TRBV5-1 and TRBJ1-2; possibly TRBD1 for D (5 bases). The germline V and J ends were trimmed by 0 bases and 0 bases, with 15 bases remaining between them. This CDR3 spans 17 amino acids. Germline CDR1 and CDR2: SGHRS and YFSETQ. The CDR3 sequence: CASSLVRAGGTNYGYTF. CDR3 sequence (DNA): TGCGCCAGCAGCTTGGTACGTGCGGGGGGAACTAACTATGGCTACACCTTC.

This rearrangement joins TRBV28 to TRBJ2-5; possibly TRBD1 or TRBD2 for D (6 bases each). With 2 bases removed from V and 4 bases from J, the gap between germline ends came to 14 bases. Germline CDR1 is MDHEN and CDR2 is SYDVKM. This CDR3 is 15 amino acids long. The CDR3 reads CASSLGGLRGETQYF. The CDR3 DNA follows: TGTGCCAGCAGTTTAGGGGGGCTCCGTGGAGAGACCCAGTACTTC.

The CDR3 nucleotides read TGTGCCTGGAGCCCGGGACAGGATGAAAAACTGTTTTTT. It yields the protein CAWSPGQDEKLFF. The chain uses TRBV30 and TRBJ1-4; 8 nucleotides match TRBD1. Germline V CDR1 and CDR2: GTSNPN, SVGIG (reference sequence). V was clipped by 3 bases and J by 6 bases; unmatched bases: 3. This CDR3 has 13 amino acids.

The chain combines TRBV2 with TRBJ2-1, with a tentative D call TRBD1 (6 bases). Germline V lookup: CDR1 SNHLY, CDR2 FYNNEI. V was cut by 5 bases and J by 4 bases, with 12 bases left in between. CDR3 length equals 14 residues. CDR3 sequence (DNA): TGTGCCAGCAGTTTACTTGGACAGTACAATGAGCAGTTCTTC. Translated, it gives CASSLLGQYNEQFF.

CDR3: CASSLYGPGEQYF. The CDR3 region has the DNA TGTGCCAGCAGCTTATACGGTCCGGGGGAGCAGTACTTC. The V call is TRBV7-2, the J call TRBJ2-7; D might be TRBD2 (5 bases). Trimming removed 2 bases at V and 7 bases at J, with 12 bases between. Germline values: CDR1 SGHTA, CDR2 FQGNSA. This CDR3 is 13 amino acids long.

This clone was recorded once. V is TRBV4-1 and J is TRBJ1-4; D might be TRBD1 (5 bases). Germline lookup yields CDR1 MGHRA and CDR2 YSYEKL. Trimming left V 1 base short and J 8 bases short, with 14 bases between. This CDR3 region has 15 residues. This CDR3 reads CASSQVGGAEEKLFF. In DNA form, the CDR3 reads TGCGCCAGCAGCCAAGTAGGAGGGGCAGAGGAAAAACTGTTTTTT.

The chain couples TRBV5-1 to TRBJ2-7, with D hard to call. The CDR3 consists of 13 residues. From germline, CDR1 is SGHRS and CDR2 YFSETQ. Trimming took off 0 bases at V and 4 bases at J, with 8 bases between the two ends. CDR3 amino acids: CASSLVPKYEQYF. For the CDR3, the DNA is TGCGCCAGCAGCTTGGTCCCAAAATACGAGCAGTACTTC.

The gene calls are TRBV19 and TRBJ2-1, with a tentative D call TRBD2 (6 bases). Germline CDR1 and CDR2: LNHDA and SQIVND (reference sequence). The V and J ends lost 3 bases and 8 bases respectively, with 20 bases between them. The CDR3 is made up of 16 amino acids. The CDR3 region has the DNA TGTGCCAGTAGTATTCTTTCGCGGGGCTCTACCTATGAGCAGTTCTTC. This sequence encodes CASSILSRGSTYEQFF. The entire variable domain, with the rest obtained from reference TRBV19 and TRBJ2-1, is as follows: DGGITQSPKYLFRKEGQNVTLSCEQNLNHDAMYWYRQDPGQGLRLIYYSQIVNDFQKGDIAEGYSVSREKKESFPLTVTSAQKNPTAFYLCASSILSRGSTYEQFFGPGTRLTVL.

This clone was recorded a few times. J is TRBJ2-7 and V is TRBV6-5, with 9 bases lining up with TRBD1. The germline gives CDR1 MNHEY, CDR2 SVGAGI. V shed 5 bases and J 1 base; nucleotides not matched to a gene: 3. The CDR3 length is 14 residues. DNA of the CDR3: TGTGCCAGCAGTACGGGACAGGGTTCCTACGAGCAGTACTTC. Protein product: CASSTGQGSYEQYF.

The CDR3 DNA reads as TGTGCCAGCAGCTTGGGCTTGAACACTGAAGCTTTCTTT. Translated, it gives CASSLGLNTEAFF. This chain joins TRBV5-5 and TRBJ1-1; unclear D gene. The CDR3 runs to 13 residues. V shed 0 bases and J shed 0 bases, with 3 bases lying between them. Germline CDR1 SGHKS, CDR2 YYEKEE (reference sequence). The full variable domain, in which reference TRBV5-5 and TRBJ1-1 provide the parts outside the CDR3, is DAGVTQSPTHLIKTRGQQVTLRCSPISGHKSVSWYQQVLGQGPQFIFQYYEKEERGRGNFPDRFSARQFPNYSSELNVNALLLGDSALYLCASSLGLNTEAFFGQGTRLTVV.

This clone has only a few counts. The V and J genes are TRBV6-1 and TRBJ1-2, with D unresolved. The CDR3 consists of 11 residues. Trimming removed 1 base at V and 8 bases at J, with 5 bases between. The germline V gene has CDR1 MNHNS and CDR2 SASEGT. The CDR3 region has the DNA TGTGCCAGCAGTGAAGTGGTGGGCTACACCTTC. Protein product: CASSEVVGYTF.

This clone has just a few counts. The rearrangement joins TRBV27 to TRBJ2-7; D is unresolved. Germline V gives CDR1 MNHEY, CDR2 SMNVEV (reference sequence). This CDR3 contains 15 residues. V shed 5 bases and J shed 2 bases, with 16 bases lying between them. The CDR3 here is CASSSPARLAYEQYF. The CDR3 region has the DNA TGTGCCAGCAGTAGCCCTGCCAGACTGGCCTACGAGCAGTACTTC.

The chain has TRBV9 and TRBJ2-3; the match to TRBD1 covers 8 bases. Germline trimming cut 3 bases from V and 5 bases from J; bases unmatched to any gene: 8. The CDR3 is 15 amino acids. Germline CDR1 reads SGDLS; CDR2 reads YYNGEE. The CDR3 nucleotides read TGTGCCAGCAGCGCCTTGGACAGGGTTGAAGATACGCAGTATTTT. It codes for CASSALDRVEDTQYF. The full variable domain, its missing parts supplied by reference TRBV9 and TRBJ2-3, is DSGVTQTPKHLITATGQRVTLRCSPRSGDLSVYWYQQSLDQGLQFLIQYYNGEERAKGNILERFSAQQFPDLHSELNLSSLELGDSALYFCASSALDRVEDTQYFGPGTRLTVL.

This clone was seen a handful of times. The V gene is TRBV10-3, the J gene TRBJ1-1; D uncertain. The V gene lost 9 bases and the J gene lost 5 bases, with 16 bases spanning the gap. Germline CDR1 and CDR2: ENHRY and SYGVKD. The CDR3 runs to 13 residues. This CDR3 is CAIAWSLGTEAFF. CDR3 nucleotides: TGTGCCATAGCGTGGTCGCTGGGGACTGAAGCTTTCTTT.

This clone occurred once. The genes are TRBV7-2 and TRBJ2-1; 8 bases are a match to TRBD2. CDR1 and CDR2 (germline): SGHTA, FQGNSA. The V gene end was trimmed by 4 bases and the J gene end by 4 bases; junction bases not matched to a gene: 6. The CDR3 spans 15 residues. CDR3 sequence reads: CASSSLAGPYNEQFF. The CDR3 DNA is TGTGCCAGCAGCTCCTTAGCGGGGCCTTACAATGAGCAGTTCTTC.